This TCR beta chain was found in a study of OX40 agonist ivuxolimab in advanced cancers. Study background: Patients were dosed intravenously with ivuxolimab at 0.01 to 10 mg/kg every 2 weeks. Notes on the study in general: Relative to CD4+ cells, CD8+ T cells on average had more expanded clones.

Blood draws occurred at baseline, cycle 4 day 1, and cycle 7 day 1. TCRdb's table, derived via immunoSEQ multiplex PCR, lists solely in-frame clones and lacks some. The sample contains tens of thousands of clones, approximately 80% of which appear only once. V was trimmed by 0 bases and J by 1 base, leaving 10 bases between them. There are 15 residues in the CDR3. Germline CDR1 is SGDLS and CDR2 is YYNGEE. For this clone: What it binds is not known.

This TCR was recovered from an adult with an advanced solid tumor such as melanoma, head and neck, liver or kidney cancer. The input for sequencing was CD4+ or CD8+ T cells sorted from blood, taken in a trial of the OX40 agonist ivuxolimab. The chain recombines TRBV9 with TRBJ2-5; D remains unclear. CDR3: CASSVAGGLQETQYF. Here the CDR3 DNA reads TGTGCCAGCAGCGTAGCTGGCGGTCTCCAAGAGACCCAGTACTTC.